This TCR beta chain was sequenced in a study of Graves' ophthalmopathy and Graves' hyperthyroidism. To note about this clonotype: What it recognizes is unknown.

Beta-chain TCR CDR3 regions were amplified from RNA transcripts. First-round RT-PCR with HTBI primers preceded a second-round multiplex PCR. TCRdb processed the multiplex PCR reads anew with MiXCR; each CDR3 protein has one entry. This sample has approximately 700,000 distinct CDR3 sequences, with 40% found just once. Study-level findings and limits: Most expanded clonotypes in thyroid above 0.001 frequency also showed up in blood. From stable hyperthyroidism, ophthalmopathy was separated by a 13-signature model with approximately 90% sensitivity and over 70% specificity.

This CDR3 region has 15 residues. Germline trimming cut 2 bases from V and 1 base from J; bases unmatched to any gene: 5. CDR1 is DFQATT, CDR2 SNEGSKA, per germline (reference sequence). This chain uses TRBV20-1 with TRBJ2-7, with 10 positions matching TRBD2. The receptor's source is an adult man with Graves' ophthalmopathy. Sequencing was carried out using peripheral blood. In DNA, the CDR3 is TGCAGTGCTAGAAGCGGGAGGGCCTCATCCTACGAGCAGTACTTC. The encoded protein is CSARSGRASSYEQYF.